Listed below are T cell receptor beta chains from one sample, sequenced in a study of patients and donors after allogeneic stem cell transplantation. TCRdb reanalysed the RT-PCR reads using MiXCR and keeps one entry per CDR3 protein. In the table there are 70,000 to 85,000 distinct CDR3 sequences, about 26% of which are singletons. Sequenced sample: blood, either unsorted or a sorted T cell fraction (not recorded which). All receptors derive from a human donor who was either an allogeneic HSCT recipient or a stem cell or donor lymphocyte infusion donor (not recorded which). It is not recorded whose cells these are; they may come from a transplant donor. Each CDR3 is given with its conserved first and last residue. Clone size appears in some rows only: once, few, many, or a class for an expanded clone.

j_call: TRBJ1-1; v_call: TRBV29-1; clone_size: few; cdr3_aa: CSVEARLVKEEAFF
j_call: TRBJ2-7; v_call: TRBV7-6; clone_size: NA; cdr3_aa: CASSLRQPHEQYF
j_call: TRBJ2-2; v_call: TRBV5-6; clone_size: NA; cdr3_aa: CASSGPGRMKSGELFF
j_call: TRBJ2-3; v_call: TRBV7-8; clone_size: few; cdr3_aa: CASSFQGDTQYF
j_call: TRBJ2-1; v_call: TRBV2; clone_size: NA; cdr3_aa: CASSEQGTSYNEQFF
j_call: TRBJ2-1; v_call: TRBV6-5; clone_size: NA; cdr3_aa: CASSYSLLAANEQFF
j_call: TRBJ1-1; v_call: TRBV12-3/TRBV12-4; clone_size: few; cdr3_aa: CASRPRQGWVEAFF
j_call: TRBJ2-5; v_call: TRBV28; clone_size: few; cdr3_aa: CASSLGPGLVGETQYF
j_call: TRBJ2-2; v_call: TRBV20-1; clone_size: NA; cdr3_aa: CSAPMPGEGELFF
j_call: TRBJ2-7; v_call: TRBV14; clone_size: NA; cdr3_aa: CASSHFYEQYF
j_call: TRBJ2-7; v_call: TRBV2; clone_size: few; cdr3_aa: CASRPEPYEQYF
j_call: TRBJ1-1; v_call: TRBV12-3/TRBV12-4; clone_size: NA; cdr3_aa: CASSKGVLNTEAFF
j_call: TRBJ1-1; v_call: TRBV15; clone_size: few; cdr3_aa: CATSRQIIHGSGTEAFF
j_call: TRBJ2-7; v_call: TRBV9; clone_size: NA; cdr3_aa: CASSVAAGYFYEQYF
j_call: TRBJ2-5; v_call: TRBV15; clone_size: NA; cdr3_aa: CATSRQGLKETQYF
j_call: TRBJ2-2; v_call: TRBV6-6; clone_size: NA; cdr3_aa: CASRLTGELFF